These 12 T cell receptor beta chains originate from one sample sequenced in a study of Ad26.COV2.S vaccination and SARS-CoV-2 variants. Repertoires were generated with immunoSEQ multiplex PCR, while TCRdb's copy carries only in-frame clones and drops some. The sample carries roughly 400,000 clones, 90% recorded once. Treatment meaning: 15 to 20 received Ad26.COV2.S at low or high dose, single or two shots; about five received placebo; per-sample allocation not given. Samples were taken on day 63 after the first vaccine or placebo injection. The sample in question was peripheral blood, obtained in a trial of Ad26.COV2.S vaccine versus placebo. Every receptor here comes from a person between 18 and 65 years old who received the Ad26.COV2.S COVID-19 vaccine or a placebo.

The rearrangement links TRBV2 to TRBJ2-7; 8 bases match TRBD2. CDR1 and CDR2 (germline): SNHLY, FYNNEI. The ends lost 3 bases at V and 2 bases at J; junction bases unmatched: 15. The CDR3 sequence is 18 residues long. In DNA, the CDR3 is TGTGCCAGCAGTGACGGGGGGGGCGCTGGACTTTTCCCCTACGAGCAGTACTTC. Translating gives CASSDGGGAGLFPYEQYF.

This clone was detected only once. The rearrangement links TRBV28 to TRBJ2-2; D gene uncertain. This CDR3 is built from 13 residues. Trimming took 2 bases from V and 7 from J, leaving 8 bases between them. Germline V gene lookup returns CDR1 MDHEN and CDR2 SYDVKM. The CDR3 spells CASSLTVSGELFF. The CDR3 coding sequence is TGTGCCAGCAGTTTAACCGTGAGCGGGGAGCTGTTTTTT.

The chain employs TRBV5-1 and TRBJ2-5; the D gene is possibly TRBD1 (5 bases). Germline assignment: CDR1 SGHRS and CDR2 YFSETQ. CDR3 length equals 15 residues. Trimming stripped 3 bases from V and 5 bases from J, with 17 bases between. CDR3: CASSSETGLEETQYF. CDR3 nucleotides: TGCGCCAGCAGCTCGGAAACAGGTTTAGAGGAGACCCAGTACTTC.

This chain links TRBV7-9 with TRBJ1-4; tentative D call: TRBD1 (5 bases). Germline assignment: CDR1 SEHNR and CDR2 FQNEAQ (reference sequence). V shed 3 bases and J shed 5 bases, with 16 bases lying between them. The CDR3 contains 16 residues. In nucleotides, the CDR3 is TGTGCCAGCAGCTTCCGGACTCAGGGTGTAAATGAAAAACTGTTTTTT. Its protein product is CASSFRTQGVNEKLFF.

The gene calls are TRBV27 and TRBJ2-3, with 9 positions matching TRBD2. V was clipped by 7 bases and J by 3 bases; unmatched bases: 11. Germline V gene lookup returns CDR1 MNHEY and CDR2 SMNVEV (reference sequence). There are 16 residues in the CDR3. CDR3 nucleotides: TGTGCCAGCATGCATAGCGGGAGAATCTGGACAGATACGCAGTATTTT. This sequence encodes CASMHSGRIWTDTQYF.

The chain employs TRBV3-1 (or the pseudogene TRBV3-2) and TRBJ2-7; TRBD1 is a possible D gene (6 bases). The CDR3 length is 13 residues. CDR1 and CDR2 (germline): LGHDT, YNNKEL (reference sequence). V was pared by 3 bases and J by 2 bases, with 8 bases between. In DNA form, the CDR3 reads TGTGCCAGCAGCCAGGCAGGGGCCTACGAGCAGTACTTC. This gives the protein CASSQAGAYEQYF.

CDR3 residues: CASSPGEREDGYTF. For the CDR3, the DNA is TGTGCCAGCAGCCCAGGGGAGAGGGAAGATGGCTACACCTTC. The V gene is TRBV7-2, the J gene TRBJ1-2, with D possibly being TRBD1 (6 bases). Germline V gene sequence: CDR1 SGHTA, CDR2 FQGNSA. The CDR3 runs to 14 residues. The V and J ends lost 5 bases and 6 bases respectively, with 16 bases between them.

This clone was detected once. The rearrangement joins TRBV5-6 to TRBJ2-7; the D gene is possibly TRBD2 (5 bases). With 2 bases removed from V and 5 bases from J, the gap between germline ends came to 17 bases. In germline, CDR1 is SGHDT, CDR2 YYEEEE. The CDR3 totals 15 residues. In nucleotides, the CDR3 is TGTGCCAGCAGCTTAAGCATCCGAGGGTGGAACGAGCAGTACTTC. This translates into CASSLSIRGWNEQYF.

J is TRBJ2-1 and V is TRBV5-1, with D perhaps matching TRBD2 (5 bases). The CDR3 has 14 amino acids. The V gene lost 2 bases and the J gene lost 5 bases, with 11 bases spanning the gap. Looked up from germline, CDR1 is SGHRS and CDR2 is YFSETQ. The CDR3 sequence: CASSFTGTNNEQFF. The CDR3 DNA is TGCGCCAGCAGCTTCACGGGAACTAACAATGAGCAGTTCTTC. Filled out from reference TRBV5-1 and TRBJ2-1, the complete variable domain reads KAGVTQTPRYLIKTRGQQVTLSCSPISGHRSVSWYQQTPGQGLQFLFEYFSETQRNKGNFPGRFSGRQFSNSRSEMNVSTLELGDSALYLCASSFTGTNNEQFFGPGTRLTVL.

V usage is TRBV28 and J usage is TRBJ1-1, with a possible D match to TRBD1 (5 bases). Trimming took off 8 bases at V and 10 bases at J, with 14 bases between the two ends. This CDR3 contains 11 residues. The V gene's germline CDR1 is MDHEN and CDR2 SYDVKM. CDR3: CASAGASIAFF. The CDR3 nucleotides read TGTGCCAGCGCCGGGGCGAGTATAGCTTTCTTT.

This rearrangement joins TRBV4-2 to TRBJ2-2; 11 bases agree with TRBD2. Trimming removed 4 bases from V and 4 bases from J; junction bases left unmatched: 5. Germline-derived CDR1 and CDR2 are LGHNA and YNFKEQ. This CDR3 has 16 residues. CDR3 amino acids: CASSRGTSGTTGELFF. CDR3 in DNA: TGTGCCAGCAGCCGCGGGACTAGCGGTACCACCGGGGAGCTGTTTTTT.

The J gene is TRBJ2-7, the V gene TRBV6-1; perhaps TRBD2 as D (5 bases). The CDR3 spans 16 residues. Trimming removed 0 bases from V and 3 bases from J, with 15 bases in between. Per germline, CDR1 MNHNS and CDR2 SASEGT. The CDR3 DNA follows: TGTGCCAGCAGTGAAGCAGGAGGCGGAGCCTTCTACGAGCAGTACTTC. It encodes CASSEAGGGAFYEQYF.